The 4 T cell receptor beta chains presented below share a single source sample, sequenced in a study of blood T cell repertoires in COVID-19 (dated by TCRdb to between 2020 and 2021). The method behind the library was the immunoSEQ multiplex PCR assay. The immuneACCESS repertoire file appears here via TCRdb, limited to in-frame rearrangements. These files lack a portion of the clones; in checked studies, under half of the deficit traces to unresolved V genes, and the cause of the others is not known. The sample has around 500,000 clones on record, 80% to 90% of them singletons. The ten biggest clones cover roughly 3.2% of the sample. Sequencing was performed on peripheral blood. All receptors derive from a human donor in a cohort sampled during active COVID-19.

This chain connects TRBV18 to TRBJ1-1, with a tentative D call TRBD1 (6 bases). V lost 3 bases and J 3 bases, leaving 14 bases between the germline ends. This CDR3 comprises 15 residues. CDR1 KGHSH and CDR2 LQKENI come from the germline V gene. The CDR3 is CASSPLGQHDTEAFF. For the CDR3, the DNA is TGTGCCAGCTCACCTCTTGGACAGCACGACACTGAAGCTTTCTTT. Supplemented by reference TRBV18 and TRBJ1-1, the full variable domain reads NAGVMQNPRHLVRRRGQEARLRCSPMKGHSHVYWYRQLPEEGLKFMVYLQKENIIDESGMPKERFSAEFPKEGPSILRIQQVVRGDSAAYFCASSPLGQHDTEAFFGQGTRLTVV.

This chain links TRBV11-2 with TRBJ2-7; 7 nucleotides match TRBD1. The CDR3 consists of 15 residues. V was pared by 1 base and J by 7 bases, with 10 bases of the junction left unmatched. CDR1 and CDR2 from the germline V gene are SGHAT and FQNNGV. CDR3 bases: TGTGCCAGCAGCTTAGTGGGGACAGCAGCTATGGAGCAGTACTTC. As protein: CASSLVGTAAMEQYF.

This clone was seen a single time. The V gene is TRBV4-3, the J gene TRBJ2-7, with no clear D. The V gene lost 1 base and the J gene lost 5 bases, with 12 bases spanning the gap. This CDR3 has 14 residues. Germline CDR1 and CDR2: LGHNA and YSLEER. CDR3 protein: CASSQVLQSHEQYF. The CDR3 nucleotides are TGCGCCAGCAGCCAAGTTCTACAGAGCCACGAGCAGTACTTC.

Here the CDR3 reads CASSENGGFYEQYF. The DNA for the CDR3 is TGTGCCAGCAGTGAAAATGGCGGCTTCTACGAGCAGTACTTC. The chain recombines TRBV2 with TRBJ2-7; D call uncertain. Germline CDR1 is SNHLY and CDR2 is FYNNEI. The CDR3 totals 14 residues. V was shortened by 2 bases and J by 3 bases, with 11 bases between the two germline ends.